Shown below are 12 T cell receptor beta chains from a single sample sequenced in a study of cytomegalovirus exposure and HLA in healthy donors. The primer mix had 60 Vbeta and 13 Jbeta primers. TCRdb's table, derived via immunoSEQ multiplex PCR, lists solely in-frame clones and lacks some. Of about 130,000 clones in the sample, 70% to 80% are singletons; the top ten hold around 7%. Input material: PBMCs. The receptors shown here come from a man between 35 and 55 years old in good health and CMV-seropositive.

This clone was counted a few times. This rearrangement joins TRBV18 to TRBJ1-1, with D uncertain. The ends were cut back, 2 bases at V and 5 bases at J, with 9 bases in the middle. This CDR3 contains 13 residues. Per germline, CDR1 KGHSH and CDR2 LQKENI. Here the CDR3 DNA reads TGTGCCAGCTCACCAGCGAACCCGACTGAAGCTTTCTTT. Translating it yields CASSPANPTEAFF.

In this sample, this clone turned up a few times. This chain joins TRBV7-9 and TRBJ2-3, with D possibly TRBD2 on 6 matching bases. The CDR3 loop spans 17 amino acids. Germline V lookup: CDR1 SEHNR, CDR2 FQNEAQ (reference sequence). Trimming took off 4 bases at V and 4 bases at J, with 21 bases between the two ends. Written as DNA, the CDR3 is TGTGCCAGCAGCTCCCCAAGGAGGGCAGGGTCGGCAGATACGCAGTATTTT. It codes for CASSSPRRAGSADTQYF. The full variable domain, with the rest looked up from reference TRBV7-9 and TRBJ2-3, is DTGVSQNPRHKITKRGQNVTFRCDPISEHNRLYWYRQTLGQGPEFLTYFQNEAQLEKSRLLSDRFSAERPKGSFSTLEIQRTEQGDSAMYLCASSSPRRAGSADTQYFGPGTRLTVL.

In its sample, this clone ranks as medium-sized. In DNA, the CDR3 is TGTGCCAGCAGCCTACTAGCGGGAGCCCCCAATGAGCAGTTCTTC. Its translation: CASSLLAGAPNEQFF. The J gene is TRBJ2-1, the V gene TRBV11-1, with 11 bases fitting TRBD2. In germline, CDR1 is SGHAT, CDR2 FQDESV (reference sequence). This CDR3 has 15 residues. Trimming removed 5 bases from V and 6 bases from J; junction bases left unmatched: 6.

This clone was observed a single time. The genes are TRBV27 and TRBJ2-1, with 7 bases that match TRBD2. The CDR3 contains 17 residues. Germline assignment: CDR1 MNHEY and CDR2 SMNVEV (reference sequence). The ends lost 2 bases at V and 0 bases at J; junction bases unmatched: 7. Here the CDR3 DNA reads TGTGCCAGCAGTTTAGGGGGGGGGAGGGGCTCCTACAATGAGCAGTTCTTC. This codes for CASSLGGGRGSYNEQFF.

This clone was detected only a few times. V is TRBV7-9 and J is TRBJ1-4, with D possibly matching TRBD1 (5 bases). The CDR3 runs to 15 residues. V dropped 5 bases and J dropped 4 bases, with 14 bases sitting between them. Germline V CDR1 and CDR2: SEHNR, FQNEAQ (reference sequence). CDR3 sequence: CASSPWGGYNEKLFF. CDR3 nucleotide sequence: TGTGCCAGCAGCCCCTGGGGGGGTTATAATGAAAAACTGTTTTTT.

The chain uses TRBV7-6 and TRBJ2-1; 7 nucleotides match TRBD2. The germline V gene has CDR1 SGHVS and CDR2 FNYEAQ. The length of the CDR3 is 14 residues. With V trimmed by 1 base and J by 8 bases, 5 bases remained unmatched. CDR3 amino acids: CASSLGGGRDEQFF. The CDR3 region has the DNA TGTGCCAGCAGCTTAGGAGGCGGGAGAGATGAGCAGTTCTTC.

The genes are TRBV5-6 and TRBJ1-6; TRBD1 might be the D (6 bases). This CDR3 has 16 amino acids. Germline V gives CDR1 SGHDT, CDR2 YYEEEE. V was trimmed by 0 bases and J by 10 bases, leaving 17 bases between them. CDR3 residues: CASSLGTGPGGSPLHF. In DNA, the CDR3 is TGTGCCAGCAGCTTGGGTACAGGGCCCGGGGGGTCACCCCTCCACTTT.

The chain employs TRBV5-4 and TRBJ1-2, with TRBD1 as a possible D gene (5 bases). The CDR3 is made up of 14 amino acids. Germline-derived CDR1 and CDR2 are SGHNT and YYREEE (reference sequence). Trimming left V 5 bases short and J 0 bases short, with 11 bases between. In nucleotides, the CDR3 is TGTGCCAGCAGGCCGGGGGGGGCTAACTATGGCTACACCTTC. It specifies CASRPGGANYGYTF. The full variable domain, rest sourced from reference TRBV5-4 and TRBJ1-2, is ETGVTQSPTHLIKTRGQQVTLRCSSQSGHNTVSWYQQALGQGPQFIFQYYREEENGRGNFPPRFSGLQFPNYSSELNVNALELDDSALYLCASRPGGANYGYTFGSGTRLTVV.

J is TRBJ2-3 and V is TRBV5-1; D may be TRBD1 (5 bases). This CDR3 spans 13 amino acids. Germline V gene lookup returns CDR1 SGHRS and CDR2 YFSETQ. V was pared by 3 bases and J by 4 bases, with 9 bases between. The DNA of the CDR3 is TGCGCCAGCAGCTCAGGGTGGGCAGATACGCAGTATTTT. Translating gives CASSSGWADTQYF. Using reference TRBV5-1 and TRBJ2-3 for the parts outside the CDR3, the full variable domain is KAGVTQTPRYLIKTRGQQVTLSCSPISGHRSVSWYQQTPGQGLQFLFEYFSETQRNKGNFPGRFSGRQFSNSRSEMNVSTLELGDSALYLCASSSGWADTQYFGPGTRLTVL.

The V and J genes are TRBV10-3 and TRBJ2-3, with D perhaps TRBD2 (5 bases). Between the trimmed V and J ends, which lost 4 bases and 1 base, there was a span of 12 bases. This CDR3 has 15 residues. Looked up from germline, CDR1 is ENHRY and CDR2 is SYGVKD. In DNA, the CDR3 is TGTGCCATCAGTGTAAGCGGAGACGGCACAGATACGCAGTATTTT. Encoded protein: CAISVSGDGTDTQYF.

V usage is TRBV11-2 and J usage is TRBJ2-7; D might be TRBD2 (5 bases). Germline CDR1 reads SGHAT; CDR2 reads FQNNGV. Trimming shortened V by 6 bases and J by 0 bases, and 12 bases separated the two germline ends. The CDR3 length is 14 residues. The CDR3 DNA is TGTGCCAGCAGGGATTCTGGGAGCTCCTACGAGCAGTACTTC. The encoded protein is CASRDSGSSYEQYF.

This chain joins TRBV19 and TRBJ1-4; D unresolved. In germline, CDR1 is LNHDA, CDR2 SQIVND (reference sequence). The CDR3 sequence is 13 residues long. The V gene lost 2 bases and the J gene lost 8 bases, with 9 bases spanning the gap. Here the CDR3 DNA reads TGTGCCAGTAGTATATCACAGCGGGAAAAACTGTTTTTT. It yields the protein CASSISQREKLFF.